This section outlines one T cell receptor beta chain sequence together with its context. The entry originates in a study of fetal regulatory T cell absence and autoimmunity. Sequencing was performed with immunoSEQ multiplex PCR; in TCRdb, only in-frame clones are kept and a portion is missing. The data hold about 43,000 clones, with about 80% observed a single time. J gave up 5 bases and V 2 bases, and 7 bases lay outside the gene matches. The V gene's germline CDR1 is SGHNT and CDR2 YENEEA. This CDR3 contains 16 residues. The clonotype comes from a newborn boy with IPEX syndrome. This chain joins TRBV11-3 and TRBJ1-2; TRBD1 aligns across 11 bases. The source material was cord blood. The CDR3, as DNA: TGTGCCAGCAGCTTAAACCCGGGACAGGGGGTATATGGCTACACCTTC. It codes for CASSLNPGQGVYGYTF.